A selection of T cell receptor beta chains follows, all from one sample in a study of identical twins. A single record per CDR3 protein comes from TCRdb applying MiXCR to the 5' RACE reads. The sample contains 520,000 or so distinct CDR3 sequences, 20% to 25% of which appear only once. These same records also appear under a second study, on T cells expressing NK-cell markers.

The sample comprised CD4+ T cells sorted from blood. All receptors come from a woman younger than 30 in good health. Each CDR3 is given with its conserved first and last residue. A D gene is named only where the DNA matches it firmly. Clone size appears in some rows only: once, few, many, or a class for an expanded clone.

D: .; J: TRBJ2-1; V: TRBV27; size: .; DNA: TGTGCCAGCAGTACTAGTCTCTCCTACAATGAGCAGTTCTTC; CDR3: CASSTSLSYNEQFF
D: .; J: TRBJ1-6; V: TRBV7-2; size: medium-sized; DNA: TGTGCCAGCAGCTCCCTGGTGGACTCACCCCTCCACTTT; CDR3: CASSSLVDSPLHF
D: .; J: TRBJ2-5; V: TRBV7-9; size: .; DNA: TGTGCCAGCAGCCTAACGCAGGGGTTGGAGACCCAGTACTTC; CDR3: CASSLTQGLETQYF
D: .; J: TRBJ2-2; V: TRBV20-1; size: many; DNA: TGCAGTGCCACCGGGACGGCGAACACCGGGGAGCTGTTTTTT; CDR3: CSATGTANTGELFF
D: TRBD2; J: TRBJ2-5; V: TRBV4-2; size: .; DNA: TGTGCCAGCAGCCAAGGGGGAGCTAGCGGTGCCATTGAGACCCAGTACTTC; CDR3: CASSQGGASGAIETQYF
D: .; J: TRBJ2-6; V: TRBV6-5; size: many; DNA: TGTGCCAGCAGTTACTCTCCGTTAGGGGGCTCTGGGGCCAACGTCCTGACTTTC; CDR3: CASSYSPLGGSGANVLTF
D: TRBD2; J: TRBJ2-1; V: TRBV12-3/TRBV12-4; size: .; DNA: TGTGCCAGCAGTTCCGGGACTAGCGGGACTAATGAGCAGTTCTTC; CDR3: CASSSGTSGTNEQFF
D: .; J: TRBJ1-3; V: TRBV20-1; size: .; DNA: TGCAGTGCTAGGTGGCAGGGTAGAAACACCATATATTTT; CDR3: CSARWQGRNTIYF
D: TRBD2; J: TRBJ2-7; V: TRBV7-2; size: .; DNA: TGTGCCAGCAGACCAACCCTAGCGGGCAGCTACGAGCAGTACTTC; CDR3: CASRPTLAGSYEQYF
D: .; J: TRBJ1-4; V: TRBV29-1; size: few; DNA: TGCAGCGTTGAAGATTCGGGGGGGAGTGAAAAACTGTTTTTT; CDR3: CSVEDSGGSEKLFF